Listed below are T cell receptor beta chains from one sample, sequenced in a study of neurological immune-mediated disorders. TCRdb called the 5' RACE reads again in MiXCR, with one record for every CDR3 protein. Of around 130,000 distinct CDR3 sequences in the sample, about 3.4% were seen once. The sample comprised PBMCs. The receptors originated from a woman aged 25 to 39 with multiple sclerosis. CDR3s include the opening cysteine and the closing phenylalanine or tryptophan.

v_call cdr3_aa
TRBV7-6 CASSLVGGQGIGTGYGYTF
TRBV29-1 CSVLPQGEKLFF
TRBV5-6 CASSAGGEYTF
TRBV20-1 CSAGTKSNQPQHF
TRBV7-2 CASSLVGQLGETQYF
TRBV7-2 CASSLVAGGEVSQYF
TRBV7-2 CASSLGSGTNTEAFF
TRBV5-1 CASSFEKRGYEQYF
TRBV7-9 CASSRLAGGYTDTQYF
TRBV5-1 CASRLRGQGVDEQYF
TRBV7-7 CASSSPIKANTEAFF
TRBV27 CASNSKGGYSEQYF
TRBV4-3 CASSQLTEITRNTEAFF
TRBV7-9 CASSLNPLEDGYTF
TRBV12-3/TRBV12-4 CASSSDPRTVDTQYF
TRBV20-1 CSAIRDSRSYEQYF
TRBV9 CASSVEGGLGQPQHF
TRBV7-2 CASSLSRPEGTQYF
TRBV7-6 CASSRSLNKGEDTEAFF
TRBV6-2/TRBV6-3 CASSLPLQPQHF
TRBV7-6 CASSLGQVTEAFF
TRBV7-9 CASSLLLAGRNEQYF
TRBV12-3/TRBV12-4 CASSSGAEAFF
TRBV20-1 CSATRSRAGGEAFF
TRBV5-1 CASSLVGGGGATLSYNEQFF
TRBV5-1 CASSLVGNTYEQYF
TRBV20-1 CSAKIPGQGNGEQYF
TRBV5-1 CASSFTFTDTQYF
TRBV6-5 CASSPQRGGRSDTQYF
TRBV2 CASSTSGTAGELFF
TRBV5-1 CASSLAGPGELFF
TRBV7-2 CASSLVPSGAYEQYF
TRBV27 CATGGAGNVGELFF
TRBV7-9 CASWGGESYEQYF
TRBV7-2 CASSRRTGNTEAFF
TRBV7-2 CASSPPSGSNEQFF
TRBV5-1 CASSLGDSGYTEAFF
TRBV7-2 CASSLTSGTDTQYF
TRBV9 CASSVPPEAFF
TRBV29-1 CSVVGSQMDYGYTF
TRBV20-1 CSARGTAREQYF
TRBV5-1 CASSWTSGETQYF
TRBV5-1 CASSPGGLAPWYEQFF
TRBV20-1 CSTPGTVNTEAFF
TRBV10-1 CASSSPTGTGGIEQFF
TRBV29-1 CSDPGTFPEAFF
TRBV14 CASSQSGGSTNEKLFF